This TCR beta chain derives from a study of blood T cell repertoires in COVID-19. About the research overall: Material from acute and convalescent COVID-19 was sourced from the United States, Italy and Spain. Sources were T cells, B-cell-depleted T cells, or PBMCs; the material itself was cDNA or gDNA.

The germline CDR1 and CDR2 sequences are MGHRA and YSYEKL. There are 14 residues in the CDR3. Trimming took off 1 base at V and 5 bases at J, with 11 bases between the two ends. Per the original data handling: By means of reference gene primer amplification, nucleated cell counts were estimated. The data were produced by immunoSEQ multiplex PCR, yet TCRdb's version contains in-frame clones alone and is incomplete. V, J and clone size derive from that table, while D and trimming were established from the DNA sequence. The repertoire holds fewer than 150,000 clones, about 74% seen once, with around 6.6% in the top ten.

The V call is TRBV4-1, the J call TRBJ2-5, with TRBD1 as a possible D gene (5 bases). The sequencing sample was made of peripheral blood. This clonotype originated in a man in his 70s with acute or convalescent COVID-19. The CDR3 reads CASSQVGVEETQYF. In nucleotides, the CDR3 is TGCGCCAGCAGCCAAGTAGGGGTTGAGGAGACCCAGTACTTC.